This T cell receptor beta chain stems from a study of cytomegalovirus exposure and HLA in healthy donors. Broader study findings: Indistinguishable V segments, including TRBV6-2 and TRBV6-3, were excluded. According to the study, approximately 150 TCR beta chains were cytomegalovirus-associated. Accurate HLA-A and HLA-B prediction from TCR beta sequences was reported for most subjects.

The PCR contained 60 Vbeta and 13 Jbeta primers. TCRdb's copy holds only in-frame clones and misses some; the assay was immunoSEQ multiplex PCR. The table has some 110,000 clones, more than 75% seen once. The V end lost 3 bases, the J end lost 6 bases, and 18 bases lay between the germline ends. The CDR3 spans 15 residues. Germline loops: CDR1 SGDLS, CDR2 YYNGEE. As concerns this clone: What it binds is not known.

This chain uses TRBV9 with TRBJ1-1, with D possibly being TRBD1 (6 bases). Sequencing was performed on PBMCs. The TCR sequence derives from a woman in her late teens or twenties in good health and CMV-seropositive. DNA for the CDR3: TGTGCCAGCAGCGCCCAAAGTCAGGGGATCCCTGAAGCTTTCTTT. Residues: CASSAQSQGIPEAFF.